The 30 T cell receptor beta chains given below trace back to one sample, sequenced in a study of shared clonotypes between healthy human individuals. Profiling relied on immunoSEQ multiplex PCR, and the TCRdb table lists in-frame clones only, not all of them. The repertoire includes roughly 1.5 million clones, 95% to 99% of them detected once, and approximately 0.44% sits in the top ten. Specimen: naive CD4+ T cells sorted from blood. Subset described: CD45RA+ positively selected. Source of these receptors: a young man in good health.

This rearrangement joins TRBV28 to TRBJ1-5; D is ambiguous. V was clipped by 3 bases and J by 2 bases, with 11 bases between them. CDR3 length: 15 residues. CDR1 is MDHEN and CDR2 is SYDVKM in the germline V gene. The CDR3 protein is CASSFSGKGNQPQHF. CDR3 coding DNA: TGTGCCAGCAGTTTTTCGGGAAAGGGCAATCAGCCCCAGCATTTT.

This chain joins TRBV29-1 and TRBJ2-2; D might be TRBD1 or TRBD2, each matching 5 bases. The germline V gene has CDR1 SQVTM and CDR2 ANQGSEA. Trimming pared 1 base from V and 3 bases from J, leaving 6 bases between. This CDR3 has 13 residues. As DNA, the CDR3 is TGCAGCGTTGAAGTGGGGGACACCGGGGAGCTGTTTTTT. This gives the protein CSVEVGDTGELFF.

Note on this clone: The sample has other DNA sequences that encode this CDR3 too. CDR3 DNA sequence: TGTGCCAGCTCACCACCCGGGAGATACAATGAGCAGTTCTTC. Translating gives CASSPPGRYNEQFF. This chain links TRBV18 with TRBJ2-1; possibly TRBD2 for D (6 bases). The V and J ends lost 0 bases and 4 bases respectively, with 7 bases between them. The CDR3 contains 14 residues. The germline V gene encodes CDR1 KGHSH and CDR2 LQKENI.

V and J are TRBV6-1 and TRBJ2-7, with no clear D. Germline CDR1 is MNHNS and CDR2 is SASEGT. V was cut by 2 bases and J by 0 bases, with 11 bases left in between. CDR3 length: 15 amino acids. The CDR3 protein is CASSEFSDSSYEQYF. In DNA form, the CDR3 reads TGTGCCAGCAGTGAATTCTCGGATTCCTCCTACGAGCAGTACTTC.

The V call is TRBV5-1, the J call TRBJ2-6; D is unresolved. Trimming left V 2 bases short and J 0 bases short, with 12 bases between. The CDR3 length is 17 residues. Germline values: CDR1 SGHRS, CDR2 YFSETQ. DNA for the CDR3: TGCGCCAGCAGCTTTAGGACGTCCTCCTCTGGGGCCAACGTCCTGACTTTC. Translated: CASSFRTSSSGANVLTF.

J is TRBJ2-7 and V is TRBV15; D gene unclear. Per the germline V gene, CDR1 is LNHNV and CDR2 is YYDKDF (reference sequence). This CDR3 has 13 amino acids. V gave up 0 bases and J gave up 3 bases, with 6 bases separating them. CDR3: CATSRDSDYEQYF. The CDR3 coding sequence is TGTGCCACCAGCAGAGATTCGGACTACGAGCAGTACTTC.

About this clone itself: The sample has other DNA sequences that encode this CDR3 too. This chain links TRBV18 with TRBJ2-6; 7 bases are shared with TRBD1. Germline V gene lookup returns CDR1 KGHSH and CDR2 LQKENI. CDR3 length: 17 residues. Germline trimming cut 0 bases from V and 2 bases from J; bases unmatched to any gene: 4. The CDR3 sequence is CASSPPGQGAGANVLTF. CDR3 sequence (DNA): TGTGCCAGCTCACCACCGGGGCAGGGGGCTGGGGCCAACGTCCTGACTTTC.

The V and J genes are TRBV4-3 and TRBJ2-1; TRBD2 aligns across 11 bases. With V trimmed by 2 bases and J by 0 bases, 3 bases remained unmatched. Germline CDR1 LGHNA, CDR2 YSLEER. This CDR3 spans 17 amino acids. The CDR3: CASSQFSGRASYNEQFF. Written as DNA, the CDR3 is TGCGCCAGCAGCCAATTTAGCGGGAGGGCCTCCTACAATGAGCAGTTCTTC.

The V call is TRBV11-2, the J call TRBJ1-1; D is undetermined. The V and J ends lost 1 base and 4 bases respectively, with 10 bases between them. The V gene's germline CDR1 is SGHAT and CDR2 FQNNGV. The CDR3 is made up of 14 amino acids. This CDR3 reads CASSLVRSFTEAFF. CDR3 bases: TGTGCCAGCAGCTTAGTGAGGAGCTTCACTGAAGCTTTCTTT.

The chain links TRBV25-1 to TRBJ2-3, with D maybe TRBD1 (7 bases). V was pared by 0 bases and J by 3 bases, with 19 bases between. Germline CDR1 MGHDK, CDR2 SYGVNS. This CDR3 has 18 amino acids. The CDR3 protein is CASSEYGTGAGRTDTQYF. The CDR3 bases are TGTGCCAGCAGTGAATATGGTACAGGGGCGGGGAGGACAGATACGCAGTATTTT.

This clone was picked up one time. This chain uses TRBV10-2 with TRBJ1-1, with TRBD1 identical over 7 bases. After removal of 6 bases from V and 5 bases from J, the junction contained 6 bases not matched to a gene. CDR1 and CDR2 (germline): WSHSY, SAAADI. This CDR3 is built from 13 residues. This chain's CDR3 is CASSRQGWTEAFF. CDR3 bases: TGCGCCAGCAGCAGACAGGGTTGGACTGAAGCTTTCTTT.

CDR3 residues: CASSAQGYQPQHF. The CDR3 bases are TGTGCCAGCAGCGCCCAGGGTTATCAGCCCCAGCATTTT. The chain couples TRBV9 to TRBJ1-5; possibly TRBD1 for D (5 bases). The V gene lost 3 bases and the J gene lost 5 bases, with 9 bases spanning the gap. The length of the CDR3 is 13 residues. CDR1 is SGDLS and CDR2 is YYNGEE in the germline V gene. The variable domain in full, with the rest retrieved from reference TRBV9 and TRBJ1-5, is DSGVTQTPKHLITATGQRVTLRCSPRSGDLSVYWYQQSLDQGLQFLIQYYNGEERAKGNILERFSAQQFPDLHSELNLSSLELGDSALYFCASSAQGYQPQHFGDGTRLSIL.

V gene TRBV5-1 combines with J gene TRBJ2-3; no clear D. Looked up from germline, CDR1 is SGHRS and CDR2 is YFSETQ. The CDR3 is made up of 14 amino acids. V was trimmed by 0 bases and J by 0 bases, leaving 5 bases between them. The CDR3 sequence: CASSLGISTDTQYF. The CDR3 DNA follows: TGCGCCAGCAGCTTGGGGATAAGCACAGATACGCAGTATTTT.

The V gene is TRBV7-3, the J gene TRBJ1-3; TRBD1 agrees at 7 bases. After removal of 4 bases from V and 3 bases from J, the junction contained 6 bases not matched to a gene. Germline CDR1 SGHTA, CDR2 FQGTGA. This CDR3 comprises 15 residues. CDR3 nucleotides: TGTGCCAGCAGCTCAACAGGGGCGCTTGGAAACACCATATATTTT. This sequence encodes CASSSTGALGNTIYF.

This clone was picked up one time. The chain employs TRBV11-2 and TRBJ1-3; D ambiguous. This CDR3 has 16 amino acids. Germline V gene lookup returns CDR1 SGHAT and CDR2 FQNNGV. The germline V and J ends were trimmed by 5 bases and 2 bases, with 16 bases remaining between them. Written as DNA, the CDR3 is TGTGCCAGCAGCCCTATACCGGGAAGACCTGGAAACACCATATATTTT. Amino acids: CASSPIPGRPGNTIYF. The full variable domain, in which reference TRBV11-2 and TRBJ1-3 provide the parts outside the CDR3, is EAGVAQSPRYKIIEKRQSVAFWCNPISGHATLYWYQQILGQGPKLLIQFQNNGVVDDSQLPKDRFSAERLKGVDSTLKIQPAKLEDSAVYLCASSPIPGRPGNTIYFGEGSWLTVV.

The rearrangement links TRBV15 to TRBJ2-2; D is uncertain. Germline-derived CDR1 and CDR2 are LNHNV and YYDKDF (reference sequence). V was shortened by 0 bases and J by 3 bases, with 8 bases between the two germline ends. This CDR3 has 15 amino acids. The CDR3 nucleotides are TGTGCCACCAGCAGAGATAAGGGTTACACCGGGGAGCTGTTTTTT. Protein sequence: CATSRDKGYTGELFF.

This CDR3 reads CASSYSGFQSVYTF. Here the CDR3 DNA reads TGTGCCAGCAGTTACTCGGGTTTTCAATCTGTCTACACCTTC. This sequence joins TRBV6-6 and TRBJ1-2, with D unclear. The CDR3 is 14 amino acids. V gave up 0 bases and J gave up 10 bases, with 15 bases separating them. The V gene's germline CDR1 is MNHNY and CDR2 SVGAGI (reference sequence).

The chain combines TRBV12-5 with TRBJ2-1; 12 nucleotides align to TRBD2. Looked up from germline, CDR1 is LGHNT and CDR2 is FRNRAP. CDR3 size: 15 residues. Trimming cost V 2 bases and J 7 bases; bases outside gene matches: 3. The CDR3 nucleotides are TGTGCTAGTGGTTTGTTGACTAGCGGGAGAAATGAGCAGTTCTTC. As protein: CASGLLTSGRNEQFF.

The CDR3: CATSRVAGGYSYNEQFF. CDR3 nucleotides: TGTGCCACCAGCAGAGTCGCAGGGGGCTACTCCTACAATGAGCAGTTCTTC. This rearrangement joins TRBV15 to TRBJ2-1, with TRBD1 matching 8 bases. The CDR3 totals 17 residues. V trimming: 1 base; J trimming: 0 bases; junction bases outside the gene matches: 5. Germline loops: CDR1 LNHNV, CDR2 YYDKDF (reference sequence). The full variable domain, with the rest looked up from reference TRBV15 and TRBJ2-1, is DAMVIQNPRYQVTQFGKPVTLSCSQTLNHNVMYWYQQKSSQAPKLLFHYYDKDFNNEADTPDNFQSRRPNTSFCFLDIRSPGLGDTAMYLCATSRVAGGYSYNEQFFGPGTRLTVL.

The J gene is TRBJ1-4, the V gene TRBV7-9; the D is unclear. CDR1 is SEHNR and CDR2 is FQNEAQ in the germline V gene (reference sequence). This CDR3 has 15 amino acids. Trimming shortened V by 0 bases and J by 0 bases, and 5 bases separated the two germline ends. The CDR3 sequence is CASSLAPTTNEKLFF. CDR3 DNA: TGTGCCAGCAGCTTAGCTCCAACAACTAATGAAAAACTGTTTTTT.

The rearrangement uses TRBV6-6 and TRBJ2-1; no clear D gene. Germline-derived CDR1 and CDR2 are MNHNY and SVGAGI (reference sequence). Trimming took off 1 base at V and 6 bases at J, with 7 bases between the two ends. The CDR3 is made up of 13 amino acids. CDR3 region: CASSYYLGNEQFF. Here the CDR3 DNA reads TGTGCCAGCAGTTACTATCTCGGCAATGAGCAGTTCTTC.

As regards this clone: This sample also contains other DNA sequences that code for the same CDR3. The chain combines TRBV11-2 with TRBJ2-7; TRBD2 agrees at 8 bases. Losses at the gene ends were 3 bases for V and 1 base for J; bases not matched to a gene: 5. Germline V gene sequence: CDR1 SGHAT, CDR2 FQNNGV. The CDR3 has 15 residues. The CDR3 loop reads CASSLASGLSYEQYF. The CDR3 DNA sequence: TGTGCCAGCAGCTTGGCTAGCGGGTTATCCTACGAGCAGTACTTC.

This chain connects TRBV18 to TRBJ1-1, with D uncertain. From germline, CDR1 is KGHSH and CDR2 LQKENI. CDR3 size: 13 residues. V lost 5 bases and J lost 4, with 11 bases in between. CDR3 coding DNA: TGTGCCAGCTCAACCAGAGGCGGCACTGAAGCTTTCTTT. Its protein is CASSTRGGTEAFF.

V gene TRBV6-6 combines with J gene TRBJ2-1; 9 positions agree with TRBD2. CDR1 is MNHNY and CDR2 is SVGAGI in the germline V gene (reference sequence). The CDR3 is 16 amino acids. V shed 2 bases, J shed 8 bases, and the junction held 10 bases outside the gene matches. The CDR3 reads CASSYVAGGLRDEQFF. In DNA, the CDR3 is TGTGCCAGCAGTTACGTGGCGGGAGGGCTTCGAGATGAGCAGTTCTTC.

The V gene is TRBV28, the J gene TRBJ2-7; 10 bases line up with TRBD1. Germline V gene data show CDR1 as MDHEN and CDR2 as SYDVKM. This CDR3 region has 16 residues. Germline trimming cut 4 bases from V and 2 bases from J; bases unmatched to any gene: 8. Written as DNA, the CDR3 is TGTGCCAGCAGTTCATGGGGACAGGGGAAGGCCTACGAGCAGTACTTC. This gives the protein CASSSWGQGKAYEQYF.

In DNA form, the CDR3 reads TGTGCCTGGAGTAGTTCGTCCGGGCAGCCCCAGCATTTT. This translates into CAWSSSSGQPQHF. The V gene is TRBV30, the J gene TRBJ1-5, with D unclear. CDR1 and CDR2 from the germline V gene are GTSNPN and SVGIG (reference sequence). The CDR3 is 13 residues long. V lost 2 bases, J lost 7 bases, and 12 bases lay in between.

Regarding this clone: Other DNA variants within this sample encode the same CDR3. The chain uses TRBV5-1 and TRBJ1-1; no reliable D call. The CDR3 has 13 amino acids. Germline CDR1 is SGHRS and CDR2 is YFSETQ. Trimming removed 0 bases at V and 5 bases at J, with 8 bases between. The CDR3 bases are TGCGCCAGCAGCTTGGCTACGGGAACTGAAGCTTTCTTT. Translated, it gives CASSLATGTEAFF.

The table lists this clone with a count of one. The chain is built from TRBV2 and TRBJ1-1; the D is unclear. CDR3 length: 14 residues. The germline CDR1 and CDR2 sequences are SNHLY and FYNNEI. V was pared by 5 bases and J by 6 bases, with 16 bases between. DNA of the CDR3: TGTGCCAGCAGTCTATTCTTATTAGCAGCTGAAGCTTTCTTT. Amino acid sequence: CASSLFLLAAEAFF.

This clone was recorded only once. The chain couples TRBV9 to TRBJ2-3; D uncertain. Germline V gene lookup returns CDR1 SGDLS and CDR2 YYNGEE. Trimming pared 2 bases from V and 6 bases from J, leaving 13 bases between. This CDR3 contains 14 residues. The CDR3 spells CASSVQTAPDTQYF. The CDR3 DNA sequence: TGTGCCAGCAGCGTCCAAACGGCCCCCGATACGCAGTATTTT.

The rearrangement links TRBV10-3 to TRBJ1-5; perhaps TRBD1 as D (5 bases). This CDR3 has 12 amino acids. Germline V gene data show CDR1 as ENHRY and CDR2 as SYGVKD. V was pared by 2 bases and J by 7 bases, with 6 bases between. The chain's CDR3 is CAISEDRQPQHF. The CDR3 nucleotides are TGTGCCATCAGTGAGGACAGACAGCCCCAGCATTTT.